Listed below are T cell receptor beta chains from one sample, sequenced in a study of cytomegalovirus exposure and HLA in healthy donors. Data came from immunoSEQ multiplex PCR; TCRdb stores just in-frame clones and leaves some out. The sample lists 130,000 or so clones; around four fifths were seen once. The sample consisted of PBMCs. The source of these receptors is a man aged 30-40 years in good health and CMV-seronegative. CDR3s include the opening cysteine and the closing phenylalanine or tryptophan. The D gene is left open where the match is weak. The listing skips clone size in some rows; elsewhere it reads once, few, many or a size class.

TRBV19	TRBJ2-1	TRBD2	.	CASNLGTSGGYNEQFF	TGTGCCAGTAATCTCGGGACTAGCGGGGGATACAATGAGCAGTTCTTC
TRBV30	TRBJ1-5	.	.	CAWSGTGRQPQHF	TGTGCCTGGAGTGGAACAGGGCGTCAGCCCCAGCATTTT
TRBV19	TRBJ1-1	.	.	CASSTKGRLGNTEAFF	TGTGCCAGTAGTACAAAGGGGCGTTTAGGGAACACTGAAGCTTTCTTT
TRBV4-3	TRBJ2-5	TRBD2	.	CASSPRATSAETQYF	TGCGCCAGCAGCCCCCGGGCGACTAGCGCCGAGACCCAGTACTTC
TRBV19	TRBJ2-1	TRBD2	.	CASSTLAATYNEQFF	TGTGCCAGTAGTACCCTAGCGGCAACCTACAATGAGCAGTTCTTC
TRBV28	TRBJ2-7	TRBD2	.	CASSFSGLEEQYF	TGTGCCAGCAGTTTCTCCGGACTAGAGGAGCAGTACTTC
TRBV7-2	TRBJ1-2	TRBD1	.	CASSLTTGALNYGYTF	TGTGCCAGCAGCTTAACGACAGGGGCCCTTAACTATGGCTACACCTTC
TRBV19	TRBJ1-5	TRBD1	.	CASSYRGYSNQPQHF	TGTGCCAGTAGTTACAGGGGCTATAGCAATCAGCCCCAGCATTTT
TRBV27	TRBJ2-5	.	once	CASSLGPVQETQYF	TGTGCCAGCAGTTTAGGGCCAGTACAAGAGACCCAGTACTTC
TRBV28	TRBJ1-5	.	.	CASSLLAEVNQPQHF	TGTGCCAGCAGTTTATTGGCAGAAGTCAATCAGCCCCAGCATTTT
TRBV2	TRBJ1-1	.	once	CASAPEANTEAFF	TGTGCCAGCGCGCCTGAAGCGAACACTGAAGCTTTCTTT
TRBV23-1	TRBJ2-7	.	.	CASSQPNRVSYEQYF	TGCGCCAGCAGTCAACCAAACAGGGTATCCTACGAGCAGTACTTC
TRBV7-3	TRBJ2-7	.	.	CASSSQGGFGDEQYF	TGTGCCAGCAGCTCCCAAGGAGGATTCGGGGACGAGCAGTACTTC
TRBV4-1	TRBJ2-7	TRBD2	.	CASSQDAGGRQYF	TGCGCCAGCAGCCAAGATGCGGGAGGAAGGCAGTACTTC
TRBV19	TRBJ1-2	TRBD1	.	CASKTGGDSYGYTF	TGTGCCAGCAAGACAGGGGGCGATTCCTATGGCTACACCTTC
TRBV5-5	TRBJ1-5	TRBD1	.	CASSLAGQGSTNQPQHF	TGTGCCAGCAGCTTGGCAGGACAGGGATCTACCAATCAGCCCCAGCATTTT
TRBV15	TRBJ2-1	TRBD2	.	CATSRGLAISYNEQFF	TGTGCCACCAGCAGAGGACTAGCCATTTCCTACAATGAGCAGTTCTTC
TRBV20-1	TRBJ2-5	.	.	CSASGGETQYF	TGCAGTGCTAGCGGGGGAGAGACCCAGTACTTC
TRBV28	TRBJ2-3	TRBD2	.	CASSLTSGSTDTQYF	TGTGCCAGCAGTCTTACTAGCGGGTCCACAGATACGCAGTATTTT
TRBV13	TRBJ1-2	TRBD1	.	CASSPRTGAEGYTF	TGTGCCAGCAGCCCGAGGACAGGGGCGGAAGGCTACACCTTC
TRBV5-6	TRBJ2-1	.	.	CASSFGVGEQFF	TGTGCCAGCAGCTTCGGAGTAGGCGAGCAGTTCTTC
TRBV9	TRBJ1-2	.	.	CASSVGVGDGYTF	TGTGCCAGCAGCGTAGGGGTCGGGGATGGCTACACCTTC
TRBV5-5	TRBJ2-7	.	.	CASSQPTTRSYEQYF	TGTGCCAGCAGTCAACCTACGACACGCTCCTACGAGCAGTACTTC